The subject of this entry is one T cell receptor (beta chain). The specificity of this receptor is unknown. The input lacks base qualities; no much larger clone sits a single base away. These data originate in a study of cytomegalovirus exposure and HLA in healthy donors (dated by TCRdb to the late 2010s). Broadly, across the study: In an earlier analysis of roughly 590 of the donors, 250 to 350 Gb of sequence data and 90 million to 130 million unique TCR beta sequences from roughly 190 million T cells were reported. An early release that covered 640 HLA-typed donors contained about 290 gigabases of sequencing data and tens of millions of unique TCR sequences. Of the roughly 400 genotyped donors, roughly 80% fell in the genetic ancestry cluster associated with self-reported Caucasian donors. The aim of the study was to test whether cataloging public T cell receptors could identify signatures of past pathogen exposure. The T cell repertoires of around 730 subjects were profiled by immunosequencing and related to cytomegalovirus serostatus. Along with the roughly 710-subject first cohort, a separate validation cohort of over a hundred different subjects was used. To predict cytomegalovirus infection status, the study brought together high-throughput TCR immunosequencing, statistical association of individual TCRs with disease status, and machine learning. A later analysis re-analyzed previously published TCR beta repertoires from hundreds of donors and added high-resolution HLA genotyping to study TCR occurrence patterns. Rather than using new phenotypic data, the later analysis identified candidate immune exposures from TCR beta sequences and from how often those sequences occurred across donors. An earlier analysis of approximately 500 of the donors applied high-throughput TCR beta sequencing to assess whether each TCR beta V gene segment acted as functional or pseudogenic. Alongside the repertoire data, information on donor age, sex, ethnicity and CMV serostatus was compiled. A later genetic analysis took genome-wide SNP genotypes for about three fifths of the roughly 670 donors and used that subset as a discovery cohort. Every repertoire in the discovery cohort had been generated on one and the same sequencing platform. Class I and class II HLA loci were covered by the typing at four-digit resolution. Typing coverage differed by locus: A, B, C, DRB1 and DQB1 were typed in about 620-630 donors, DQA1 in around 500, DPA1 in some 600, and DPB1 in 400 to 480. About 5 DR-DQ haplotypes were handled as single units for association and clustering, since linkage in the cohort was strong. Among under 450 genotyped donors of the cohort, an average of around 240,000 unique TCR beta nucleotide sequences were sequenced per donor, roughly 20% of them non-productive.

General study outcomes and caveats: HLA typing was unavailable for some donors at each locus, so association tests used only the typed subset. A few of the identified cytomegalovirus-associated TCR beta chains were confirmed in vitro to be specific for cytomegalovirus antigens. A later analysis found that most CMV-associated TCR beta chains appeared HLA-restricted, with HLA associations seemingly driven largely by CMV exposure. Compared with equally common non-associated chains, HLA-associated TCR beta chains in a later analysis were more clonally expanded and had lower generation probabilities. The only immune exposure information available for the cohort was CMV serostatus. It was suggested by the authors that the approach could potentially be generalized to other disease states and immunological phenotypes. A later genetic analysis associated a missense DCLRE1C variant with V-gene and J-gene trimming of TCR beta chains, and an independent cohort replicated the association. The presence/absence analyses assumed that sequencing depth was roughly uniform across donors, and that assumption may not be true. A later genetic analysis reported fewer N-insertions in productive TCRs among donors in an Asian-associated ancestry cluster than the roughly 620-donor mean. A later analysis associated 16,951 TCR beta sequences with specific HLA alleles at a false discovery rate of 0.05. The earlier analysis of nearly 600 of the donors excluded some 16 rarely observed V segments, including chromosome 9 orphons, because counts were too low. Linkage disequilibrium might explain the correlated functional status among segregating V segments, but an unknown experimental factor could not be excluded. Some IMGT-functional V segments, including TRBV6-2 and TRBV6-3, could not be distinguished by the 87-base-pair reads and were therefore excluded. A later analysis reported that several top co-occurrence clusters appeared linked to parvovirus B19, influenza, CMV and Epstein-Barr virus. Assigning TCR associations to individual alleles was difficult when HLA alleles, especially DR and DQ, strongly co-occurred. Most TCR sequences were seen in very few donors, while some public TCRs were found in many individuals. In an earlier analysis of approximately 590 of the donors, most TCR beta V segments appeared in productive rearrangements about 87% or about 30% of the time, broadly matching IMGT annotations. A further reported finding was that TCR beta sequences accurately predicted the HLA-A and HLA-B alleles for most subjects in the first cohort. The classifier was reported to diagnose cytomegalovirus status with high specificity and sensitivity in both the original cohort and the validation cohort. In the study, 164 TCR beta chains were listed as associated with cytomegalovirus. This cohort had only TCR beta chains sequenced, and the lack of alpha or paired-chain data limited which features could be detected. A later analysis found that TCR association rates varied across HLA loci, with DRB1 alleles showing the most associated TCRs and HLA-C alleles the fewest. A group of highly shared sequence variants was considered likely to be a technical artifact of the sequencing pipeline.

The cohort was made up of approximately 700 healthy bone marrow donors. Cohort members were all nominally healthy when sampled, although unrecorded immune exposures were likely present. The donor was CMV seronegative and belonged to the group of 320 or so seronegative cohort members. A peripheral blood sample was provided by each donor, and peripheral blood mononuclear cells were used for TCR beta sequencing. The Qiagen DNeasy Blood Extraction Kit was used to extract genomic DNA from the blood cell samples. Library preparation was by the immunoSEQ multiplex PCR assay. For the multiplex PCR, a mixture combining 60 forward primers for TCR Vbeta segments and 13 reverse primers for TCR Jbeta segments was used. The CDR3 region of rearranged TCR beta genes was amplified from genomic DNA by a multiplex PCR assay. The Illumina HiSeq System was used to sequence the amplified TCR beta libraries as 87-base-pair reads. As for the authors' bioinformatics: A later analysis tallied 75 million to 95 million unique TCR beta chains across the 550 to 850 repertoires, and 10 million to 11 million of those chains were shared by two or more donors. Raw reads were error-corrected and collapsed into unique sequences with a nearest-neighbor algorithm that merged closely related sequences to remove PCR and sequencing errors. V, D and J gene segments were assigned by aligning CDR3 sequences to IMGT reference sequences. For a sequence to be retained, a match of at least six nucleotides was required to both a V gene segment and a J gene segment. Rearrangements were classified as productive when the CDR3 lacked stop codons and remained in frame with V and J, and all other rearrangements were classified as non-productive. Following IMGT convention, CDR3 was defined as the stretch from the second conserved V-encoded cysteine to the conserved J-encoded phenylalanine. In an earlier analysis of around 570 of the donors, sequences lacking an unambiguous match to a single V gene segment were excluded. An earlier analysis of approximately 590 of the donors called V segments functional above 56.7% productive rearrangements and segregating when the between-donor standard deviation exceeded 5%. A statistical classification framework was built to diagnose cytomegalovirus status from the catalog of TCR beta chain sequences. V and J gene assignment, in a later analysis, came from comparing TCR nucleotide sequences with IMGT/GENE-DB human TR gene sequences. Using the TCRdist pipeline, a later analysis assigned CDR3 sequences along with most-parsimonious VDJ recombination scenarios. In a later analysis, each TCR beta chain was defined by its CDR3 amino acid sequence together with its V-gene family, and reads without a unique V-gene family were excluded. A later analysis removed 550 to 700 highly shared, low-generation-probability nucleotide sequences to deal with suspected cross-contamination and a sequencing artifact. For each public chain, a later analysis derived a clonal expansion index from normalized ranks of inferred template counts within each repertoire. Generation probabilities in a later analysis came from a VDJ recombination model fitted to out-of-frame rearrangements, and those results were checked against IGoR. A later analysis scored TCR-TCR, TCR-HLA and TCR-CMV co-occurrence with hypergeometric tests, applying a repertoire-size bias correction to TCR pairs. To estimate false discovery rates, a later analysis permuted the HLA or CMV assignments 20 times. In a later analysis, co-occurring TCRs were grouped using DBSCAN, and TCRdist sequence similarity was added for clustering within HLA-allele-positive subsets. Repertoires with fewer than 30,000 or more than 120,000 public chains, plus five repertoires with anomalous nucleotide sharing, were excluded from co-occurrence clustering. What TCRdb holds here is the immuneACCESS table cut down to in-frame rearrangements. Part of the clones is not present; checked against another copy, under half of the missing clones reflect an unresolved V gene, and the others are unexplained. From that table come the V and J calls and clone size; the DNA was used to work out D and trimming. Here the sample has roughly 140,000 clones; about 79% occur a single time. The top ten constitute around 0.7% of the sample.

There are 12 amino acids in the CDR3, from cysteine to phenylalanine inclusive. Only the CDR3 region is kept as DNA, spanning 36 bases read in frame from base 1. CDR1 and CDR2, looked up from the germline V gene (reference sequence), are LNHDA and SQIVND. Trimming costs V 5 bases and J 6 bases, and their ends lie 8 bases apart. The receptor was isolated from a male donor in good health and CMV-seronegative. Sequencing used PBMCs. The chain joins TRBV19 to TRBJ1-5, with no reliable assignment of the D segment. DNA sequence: TGTGCCAGTAGTCCCCTCAGTCAGCCCCAGCATTTT. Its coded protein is CASSPLSQPQHF.